The 7 T cell receptor beta chains below come from one sample, sequenced in a study of blood T cells in healthy people across ages (dated by TCRdb to about 2015). Libraries came from 5' RACE. This sample was sequenced with an Illumina HiSeq 2500. A second PCR of roughly 7 to 12 cycles was run with a J-beta primer mix and a sample-barcoded 5' primer. Through fastp at Q25 and MiXCR, TCRdb rebuilt clones from the public reads, retaining in-frame beta chains. For every CDR3 protein sequence, its rows merge into one entry that carries the most common genes and DNA. This sample gives approximately 810,000 distinct CDR3 sequences in total; 25% to 30% of them show up just once. Clones ranked in the top ten supply around 16% of the sample. Sequencing was carried out using blood. These receptors all stem from an elderly woman in good health.

As concerns this clonotype: This may arise from a read error, as a much more abundant clone is one base away. The chain carries TRBV2 and TRBJ2-7; maybe TRBD1 (5 bases). Trimming pared 4 bases from V and 3 bases from J, leaving 16 bases between. CDR1 and CDR2 (germline): SNHLY, FYNNEI. The CDR3 extends over 15 amino acids. CDR3 sequence reads: CASSAVGREDYEQYF. CDR3 nucleotides: TGTGCCAGCAGTGCAGTAGGCAGGGAAGACTACGAGCAGTACTTC.

There are many counts of this clonotype. This chain joins TRBV6-6 and TRBJ2-7; D call uncertain. V shed 5 bases and J shed 6 bases, with 17 bases lying between them. The V gene's germline CDR1 is MNHNY and CDR2 SVGAGI (reference sequence). This CDR3 contains 14 residues. CDR3 region: CASSPPRAIGEQYF. Written as DNA, the CDR3 is TGTGCCAGCAGTCCACCCCGAGCAATCGGCGAGCAGTACTTC.

Ten or more counts support this clonotype. The chain uses TRBV12-3 or TRBV12-4 and TRBJ2-1; 11 bases agree with TRBD2. CDR3 size: 18 residues. V was clipped by 1 base and J by 0 bases; unmatched bases: 5. The CDR3, as DNA: TGTGCCAGCAGTTTAGGCCCCACTAGCGGGGGCTCCTACAATGAGCAGTTCTTC. As protein: CASSLGPTSGGSYNEQFF.

The sample holds many counts of this clonotype. The rearrangement uses TRBV3-1 and TRBJ2-1; a weak D match, TRBD2 (6 bases). CDR1 is LGHDT, CDR2 YNNKEL, per germline (reference sequence). V lost 1 base and J lost 4, with 14 bases in between. This CDR3 has 16 residues. CDR3 nucleotides: TGTGCCAGCAGCCAAGGGGCGGGGTTGGCGTACAATGAGCAGTTCTTC. Protein: CASSQGAGLAYNEQFF.

This clonotype has ten or more counts. The chain couples TRBV20-1 to TRBJ2-1; the D gene is possibly TRBD2 (7 bases). Germline V gene lookup returns CDR1 DFQATT and CDR2 SNEGSKA (reference sequence). This CDR3 has 14 residues. V was cut by 5 bases and J by 7 bases, with 18 bases left in between. In nucleotides, the CDR3 is TGCAGTGCTGGAGTCGGGGGGCAAGGAAATGAGCAGTTCTTC. It encodes CSAGVGGQGNEQFF.

This clonotype was seen repeatedly, ten times or more. The gene calls are TRBV9 and TRBJ2-1; maybe TRBD1 (5 bases). V was shortened by 0 bases and J by 4 bases, with 11 bases between the two germline ends. The CDR3 is made up of 15 amino acids. CDR1 is SGDLS, CDR2 YYNGEE, per germline. As DNA, the CDR3 is TGTGCCAGCAGCGTAGCTTATAGGGGATACAATGAGCAGTTCTTC. This codes for CASSVAYRGYNEQFF.

This clonotype came up many times. This sequence joins TRBV6-1 and TRBJ2-7; 7 nucleotides agree with TRBD2. Germline CDR1 MNHNS, CDR2 SASEGT. This CDR3 contains 14 residues. V was clipped by 6 bases and J by 0 bases; unmatched bases: 5. CDR3 protein: CASRETGGSYEQYF. CDR3 DNA sequence: TGTGCCAGCAGAGAAACGGGGGGCTCCTACGAGCAGTACTTC.